The source of this T cell receptor (beta chain) is a study of T cells in Graves' hyperthyroidism and ophthalmopathy (dated by TCRdb to between 2017 and 2020). Notes on the research overall: Peripheral blood was collected at initial diagnosis, before any treatment. To identify distinguishing TCR V-J signatures, a discovery cohort of 95 to 100 patients was used, comprising 40 to 45 with Graves' ophthalmopathy and some 60 with stable Graves' hyperthyroidism. Prospective prediction of ophthalmopathy was tested in an independent validation cohort of 18 hyperthyroidism patients and 17 patients who later progressed to ophthalmopathy. The 75 to 100 discovery patients were randomly divided into training and test sets at a 7:3 ratio. Thyroid tissue and blood T-cell repertoires from about six Graves' hyperthyroidism patients were also compared in the study. After sampling, hyperthyroidism patients received methimazole starting at 30 mg daily, and ophthalmopathy patients received high-dose intravenous methylprednisolone. According to the paper, TCR Vbeta CDR3 sequencing was carried out on over 130 peripheral blood samples, which came from 40 to 45 ophthalmopathy, approximately 78 hyperthyroidism and approximately 17 progressor patients. Broad study findings and their caveats: No statistical method was used to set the sample size in advance, and investigators knew the group allocation. In validation, the model predicted progression to ophthalmopathy with approximately 71% sensitivity and about 72% specificity, a median of around six months before onset. Blood samples also contained most of the expanded thyroid clonotypes (frequency above 0.001), which suggests that blood repertoires may reflect thyroid immune responses. Ophthalmopathy was separated from stable hyperthyroidism by a 13 V-J signature model, with 85% to 90% sensitivity and roughly 81% specificity obtained in cross-validation and 80%/75% obtained in testing.

Graves' hyperthyroidism was defined as stable when no progression to ophthalmopathy occurred over 18 months of follow-up. Hyperthyroidism patients were newly diagnosed, had a disease duration of under 2 months, and were aged 18 to 65 years. Patients with uncontrolled infections, other autoimmune diseases, pregnancy or lactation were excluded. Clinical symptoms, serum thyroxine and TRAb, thyroid ultrasound, and orbital computed tomography formed the basis for the diagnoses. Ficoll-Paque density gradient centrifugation was used to isolate PBMCs from 8.5 to 10 ml of fresh peripheral blood. Total RNA was extracted using Trizol reagent, and RNA quality was assessed on an Agilent 2100 Bioanalyzer. The germline V gene (reference sequence) sets CDR1 to SGHNT and CDR2 to YYREEE. Ends trimmed: V by 4 bases, J by 8 bases; bases unmatched to a gene: 4. The CDR3, cysteine through phenylalanine, is 14 amino acids long. Solely the CDR3 DNA is kept, with 42 bases framed from the first base.

The TCR beta CDR3 regions were amplified from the RNA transcripts. The first round of RT-PCR for the TCR CDR3 was performed with the HTBI primer set and the Qiagen OneStep RT-PCR kit. The libraries were constructed in a second round of multiplex PCR and then size-selected and purified. Paired-end sequencing of the libraries was performed with 100 bp reads on an Illumina HiSeq2000. For the original study's pipeline: SOAPnuke was used to process the raw data, with reads discarded if the reads contained adapters or uncalled bases, had a mean Phred below 15, or lacked an exact constant-primer or identifier match. High-quality paired reads were merged using COPE v1.2.5, and each unique nucleotide sequence was defined as a clonotype. MiTCR v1.1 was used to align the clonotypes against IMGT TRBV, TRBD and TRBJ reference segments. The analysis was restricted to V-J combinations with a frequency above 0.0001, which together covered over 99% of the repertoires. The TCS score was defined as the ratio of F50 (clonal expansion) to E x V (chaos), calculated using BLOSUM62-based TCRdist between CDR3 peptides within each V-J. Welch's t-statistics and random forest reduced approximately 520 V-J features to under 15, which were used in a naive Bayes classifier (R e1071). The public reads were run again by TCRdb, first through fastp at Q25 and then through MiXCR, and only productive beta chains were kept. Here each entry gathers all rows of one CDR3 protein and keeps the most common genes and DNA. The V and J calls follow TCRdb's processing rather than the paper's. This sample holds fewer than 350,000 distinct CDR3 sequences; roughly 23% were observed only once. Together, the top ten hold over 45% of the sample.

On this clonotype: Its antigen is not yet known. No much larger clone is present one base from it, and per-base qualities are unavailable.

What was sequenced was blood. The sequence joins TRBV5-4 to TRBJ1-4, and TRBD1 aligns with 11 junction nucleotides. This clonotype originated in a woman between 50 and 59 years old with Graves' hyperthyroidism. The nucleotides are TGTGCCAGCAGCACGGACAGGGGGCACGAAAAACTGTTTTTT. The translation is CASSTDRGHEKLFF.